This TCR beta chain was recovered during a study of spatial heterogeneity in lung cancer. Time point here: blood at routine non-recurrence follow-up after resection. Tumor, nontumor lung or frozen PBMC supplied whole RNA that was sequenced unsorted. This clonotype showed up many times. A single record per CDR3 protein comes from TCRdb applying MiXCR to the 5' RACE reads. Here the sample spans under 150,000 distinct CDR3 sequences, 9% to 15% being singletons. Germline V lookup: CDR1 LGHNA, CDR2 YSLEER. V was shortened by 1 base and J by 2 bases, with 9 bases between the two germline ends. CDR3 length: 15 amino acids.

This specimen consisted of PBMCs, obtained at follow-up. This clonotype was obtained from a male donor with early-stage non-small cell lung cancer. The chain couples TRBV4-3 to TRBJ1-3; no reliable D call. The CDR3, as DNA: TGCGCCAGCAGCCAAGGGGTGACCGCTGGAAACACCATATATTTT. Amino acid sequence: CASSQGVTAGNTIYF.